Described below is a single TCR beta chain sequence and its context. CDR1 and CDR2 from the germline V gene are GTSNPN and SVGIG (reference sequence). This CDR3 spans 18 amino acids. V lost 0 bases to trimming and J lost 0 bases; unmatched junction nucleotides: 9. The source of the sample is a study of cytomegalovirus exposure and HLA in healthy donors. Primers for the PCR totalled 60 Vbeta and 13 Jbeta. The table came from immunoSEQ multiplex PCR; TCRdb's copy has only in-frame clones and leaves some out. The sample has roughly 92,000 clones, about 86% seen once; the top ten hold roughly 4%. The sample consisted of PBMCs. This sequence originates from a woman between 65 and 79 years old in good health and CMV-seropositive. The J gene is TRBJ2-5, the V gene TRBV30; 11 bases line up with TRBD2. Written as DNA, the CDR3 is TGTGCCTGGAGTGTACGGTCTAGCGGGAGGAACTACCAAGAGACCCAGTACTTC. Translated, it gives CAWSVRSSGRNYQETQYF.